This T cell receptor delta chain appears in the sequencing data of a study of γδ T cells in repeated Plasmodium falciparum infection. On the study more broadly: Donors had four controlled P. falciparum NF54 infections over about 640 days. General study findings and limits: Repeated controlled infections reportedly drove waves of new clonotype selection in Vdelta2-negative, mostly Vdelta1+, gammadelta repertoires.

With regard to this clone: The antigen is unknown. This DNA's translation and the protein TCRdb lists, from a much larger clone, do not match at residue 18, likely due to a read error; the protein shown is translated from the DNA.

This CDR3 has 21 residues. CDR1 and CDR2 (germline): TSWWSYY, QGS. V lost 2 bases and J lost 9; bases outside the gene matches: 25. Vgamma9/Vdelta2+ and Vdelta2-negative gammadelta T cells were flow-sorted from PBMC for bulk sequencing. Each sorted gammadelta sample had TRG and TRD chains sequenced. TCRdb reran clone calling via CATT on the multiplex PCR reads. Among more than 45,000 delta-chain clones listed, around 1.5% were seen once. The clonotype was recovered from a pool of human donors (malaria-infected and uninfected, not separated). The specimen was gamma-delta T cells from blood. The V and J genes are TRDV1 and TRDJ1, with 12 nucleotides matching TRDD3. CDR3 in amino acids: CALGEFTAVLGDTVVMDELIF. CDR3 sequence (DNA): TGTGCTCTTGGGGAATTCACGGCGGTACTGGGGGATACTGTCGTCATGGATGAACTCATCTTT.